Listed below are T cell receptor beta chains from one sample, sequenced in a study of blood T cell repertoires in COVID-19. Produced via immunoSEQ multiplex PCR; TCRdb's table is partial and in-frame only. The table has about 330,000 clones, roughly 90% seen once. The specimen sequenced was peripheral blood. The origin of the receptors is a woman in her fifties or sixties with active or convalescent COVID-19. Each CDR3 is given with its conserved first and last residue. D genes are given only for firm matches. Only part of the rows carry a size: once, few, many, or a class if the clone is expanded.

TRBD2	TRBV28	TRBJ2-1	once	TGTGCCAGCAGCCGTCTCGACTTCCGCGGGAGTTTAGTCAATGAGCAGTTCTTC	CASSRLDFRGSLVNEQFF
TRBD1	TRBV11-2	TRBJ2-7	-	TGTGCCAGCAGCTTAAGGCAGGGGGCCCGGGAGCAGTACTTC	CASSLRQGAREQYF
-	TRBV7-9	TRBJ2-7	-	TGTGCCAGCAGCCTACAGTGGGAGCAGTACTTC	CASSLQWEQYF
-	TRBV18	TRBJ1-6	-	TGTGCCAGCTCACCCGAACAGGGAAATAATTCACCCCTCCACTTT	CASSPEQGNNSPLHF
-	TRBV5-4	TRBJ2-5	-	TGTGCCAGCAGCGGGGACTGGCAAGAGACCCAGTACTTC	CASSGDWQETQYF
-	TRBV4-2	TRBJ2-2	-	TGTGCCAGCAGCACTTCCTCGGGGATTACCGGGGAGCTGTTTTTT	CASSTSSGITGELFF
TRBD1	TRBV9	TRBJ1-1	-	TGTGCCAGCAGCGGCGGGACAGGGCCTTCAATGAACACTGAAGCTTTCTTT	CASSGGTGPSMNTEAFF
-	TRBV3-1/TRBV3-2	TRBJ1-3	-	TGTGCCAGCAGCCAGTATGTGAGCTCTGGAAACACCATATATTTT	CASSQYVSSGNTIYF
TRBD2	TRBV7-2	TRBJ2-3	few	TGTGCCAGCAGCTTAGGCCCACTAGCGGGAGTAGCAGATACGCAGTATTTT	CASSLGPLAGVADTQYF
-	TRBV4-3	TRBJ1-6	-	TGCGCCAGCTCCCTAAGCAGACAGGCCCTCAGGGGTTCACCCCTCCACTTT	CASSLSRQALRGSPLHF
TRBD1	TRBV10-3	TRBJ1-5	-	TGTGCCATCAGTGACCGACAGACAGGGCGGAGTCAGCCCCAGCATTTT	CAISDRQTGRSQPQHF
TRBD1	TRBV5-6	TRBJ1-1	once	TGTGCCAGCGCGGGACAGGGCCCCCTATCTGGGAACACTGAAGCTTTCTTT	CASAGQGPLSGNTEAFF
-	TRBV18	TRBJ1-1	-	TGTGCCAGCGGAGGGCCGACGAACACTGAAGCTTTCTTT	CASGGPTNTEAFF
-	TRBV14	TRBJ2-1	once	TGTGCCAGCAGCCCCGCCCCCGGGAGTGAGCAGTTCTTC	CASSPAPGSEQFF
TRBD1	TRBV2	TRBJ2-7	-	TGTGCGAACGACAGGGGGGAAGAAAAATCCTACGAGCAGTACTTC	CANDRGEEKSYEQYF
TRBD1	TRBV5-6	TRBJ1-4	-	TGTGCCAGCAGCTTGGCGACAGGGGTGAATGAAAAACTGTTTTTT	CASSLATGVNEKLFF
TRBD1	TRBV3-1/TRBV3-2	TRBJ1-3	-	TGTGCCAGCAGCCAAGATCACCGGGACAGCATCTACTCTGGAAACACCATATATTTT	CASSQDHRDSIYSGNTIYF
-	TRBV7-9	TRBJ2-5	-	TGTGCCAGCAGCTTACGACAGAACCAAGAGACCCAGTACTTC	CASSLRQNQETQYF
-	TRBV5-1	TRBJ2-1	once	TGCGCCAGCGGGAGTAGCTCCTACAATGAGCAGTTCTTC	CASGSSSYNEQFF
TRBD1	TRBV7-2	TRBJ2-1	-	TGTGCCAGCAGCTTCTCCGGGACAGGGGGCTGGGGCAATGAGCAGTTCTTC	CASSFSGTGGWGNEQFF
TRBD1	TRBV5-1	TRBJ1-4	-	TGCGCCAGCAGCTTGGAAGGACAGGGAGGAGGAGAAAAACTGTTTTTT	CASSLEGQGGGEKLFF
-	TRBV7-2	TRBJ2-2	-	TGTGCCAGCAGCTTATTATCAGGGTTTCAGACCGGGGAGCTGTTTTTT	CASSLLSGFQTGELFF
TRBD1	TRBV5-4	TRBJ2-7	-	TGTGCCAGCAGCTTCGACAGGGTGGACGAGCAGTACTTC	CASSFDRVDEQYF
-	TRBV28	TRBJ2-1	once	TGTGCCAGCAGTTCCCCCACTAGCCCAAATGAGCAGTTCTTC	CASSSPTSPNEQFF
TRBD2	TRBV9	TRBJ2-7	once	TGTGCCAGCAGCCCCGTTCTAGCGGGAATCTACGAGCAGTACTTC	CASSPVLAGIYEQYF
TRBD2	TRBV30	TRBJ2-7	-	TGTGCCTGGAGTGCCGGGGGGGCCTACGAGCAGTACTTC	CAWSAGGAYEQYF
TRBD2	TRBV5-1	TRBJ2-1	-	TGCGCCAGCAGCTTGGGGGGACTAGCGGGAAAGGATGAGCAGTTCTTC	CASSLGGLAGKDEQFF
TRBD1	TRBV6-6	TRBJ1-2	-	TGTGCCAGCAGTCAAACCTTGGGGACAGGGCGTGTATATGGCTACACCTTC	CASSQTLGTGRVYGYTF
-	TRBV6-5	TRBJ2-1	-	TGTGCCAGCGCTGGGCAAAGCTCCTACAATGAGCAGTTCTTC	CASAGQSSYNEQFF
-	TRBV6-5	TRBJ2-7	-	TGTGCCAGCAGCCGTTCGGAGAGGGCCTACGAGCAGTACTTC	CASSRSERAYEQYF
TRBD2	TRBV11-2	TRBJ2-7	-	TGTGCCAGCAGCCCGACTAGCGGGAGCTACGAGCAGTACTTC	CASSPTSGSYEQYF
-	TRBV29-1	TRBJ1-1	once	TGCAGCGCCATGACAGGACAGAACACTGAAGCTTTCTTT	CSAMTGQNTEAFF
TRBD1	TRBV7-9	TRBJ2-1	-	TGTGCCAGCAGCCCGGGGACAGGGGGTTCCTACAATGAGCAGTTCTTC	CASSPGTGGSYNEQFF
TRBD1	TRBV2	TRBJ2-7	-	TGTGCCAGCTCCCACTCGGGACAGGGGGCCTACGAGCAGTACTTC	CASSHSGQGAYEQYF